The 20 T cell receptor beta chains below all came from one sample that was sequenced in a study of technical replicates of blood from a few donors. Method: immunoSEQ multiplex PCR; TCRdb's copy keeps in-frame clones and lacks some. This table has roughly 80,000 clones, around 90% appearing once. Sequencing was done on a sample of T cells isolated from PBMCs. The receptors here all came from a human donor in good health.

This rearrangement joins TRBV6-1 to TRBJ2-1, with TRBD2 matching 7 bases. V lost 8 bases to trimming and J lost 2 bases; unmatched junction nucleotides: 6. Germline assignment: CDR1 MNHNS and CDR2 SASEGT. This CDR3 comprises 14 residues. Here the CDR3 reads CASQLARTYNEQFF. CDR3 DNA: TGTGCCAGCCAACTAGCGCGAACCTACAATGAGCAGTTCTTC.

This chain connects TRBV28 to TRBJ1-2, with 7 bases fitting TRBD1. V trimming: 6 bases; J trimming: 1 base; junction bases outside the gene matches: 8. Per the germline V gene, CDR1 is MDHEN and CDR2 is SYDVKM. This CDR3 is built from 15 residues. The CDR3 nucleotides are TGTGCCAGCAGGCCGGGACAGTACTATAACTATGGCTACACCTTC. Translated: CASRPGQYYNYGYTF.

The J gene is TRBJ1-3, the V gene TRBV18; 10 bases agree with TRBD1. This CDR3 has 14 amino acids. From germline, CDR1 is KGHSH and CDR2 LQKENI. Trimming at V came to 3 bases and at J to 7 bases, leaving 3 bases not matched to a gene. CDR3 sequence: CASSPRGQGNTIYF. As DNA, the CDR3 is TGTGCCAGCTCACCCCGGGGACAGGGGAACACCATATATTTT.

The rearrangement uses TRBV2 and TRBJ2-6; TRBD1 aligns across 8 bases. J lost 2 bases, V lost 5 bases, and 2 bases had no gene match. This CDR3 contains 15 residues. Germline V gene lookup returns CDR1 SNHLY and CDR2 FYNNEI. The CDR3 sequence is CASSKQGAGANVLTF. CDR3 nucleotide sequence: TGTGCCAGCAGTAAACAGGGGGCTGGGGCCAACGTCCTGACTTTC.

The rearrangement uses TRBV10-1 and TRBJ1-1; 7 bases are a match to TRBD1. CDR1 is WNHNN, CDR2 SYGVQD, per germline (reference sequence). The length of the CDR3 is 12 residues. J gave up 9 bases and V 0 bases, and 1 base lay outside the gene matches. The CDR3 DNA is TGCGCCAGCAGTGAGTCGACAGGGAAAGCTTTCTTT. This translates into CASSESTGKAFF.

J is TRBJ1-3 and V is TRBV5-4; 7 bases line up with TRBD1. The germline V gene encodes CDR1 SGHNT and CDR2 YYREEE (reference sequence). J was trimmed by 0 bases and V by 4 bases; bases with no gene match: 4. This CDR3 is 15 amino acids long. The CDR3 DNA is TGTGCCAGCAGCACCGCAGGGGGCTCTGGAAACACCATATATTTT. Protein: CASSTAGGSGNTIYF.

The V and J genes are TRBV4-2 and TRBJ2-3; D unresolved. Trimming took 0 bases from V and 1 from J, leaving 11 bases between them. From germline, CDR1 is LGHNA and CDR2 YNFKEQ. This CDR3 is 16 amino acids long. In nucleotides, the CDR3 is TGTGCCAGCAGCCAAGATCGAGGCGGCGGCACAGATACGCAGTATTTT. Translated, it gives CASSQDRGGGTDTQYF.

V gene TRBV5-1 combines with J gene TRBJ2-7; 7 nucleotides match TRBD2. This CDR3 spans 14 amino acids. Germline V gene lookup returns CDR1 SGHRS and CDR2 YFSETQ. The J segment lost 6 bases and the V segment lost 0 bases, leaving 6 bases of the junction unmatched. The DNA for the CDR3 is TGCGCCAGCAGCTTGGTAGCGGGTGGAGCCGAGCAGTACTTC. Protein: CASSLVAGGAEQYF.

This chain connects TRBV15 to TRBJ2-2, with D tentatively TRBD1 (5 bases). This CDR3 contains 16 residues. Trimming pared 2 bases from V and 4 bases from J, leaving 14 bases between. Per the germline V gene, CDR1 is LNHNV and CDR2 is YYDKDF (reference sequence). CDR3 protein: CATSRKRQGTTGELFF. CDR3 in DNA: TGTGCCACCAGCAGAAAAAGGCAGGGTACCACCGGGGAGCTGTTTTTT.

The DNA for the CDR3 is TGTGCCAGCATCCTCTGGGACACTTCCAATGAGCAGTTCTTC. It yields the protein CASILWDTSNEQFF. This sequence joins TRBV27 and TRBJ2-1, with D maybe TRBD1 (6 bases). CDR3 length equals 14 residues. Germline CDR1 and CDR2: MNHEY and SMNVEV (reference sequence). The V end lost 7 bases, the J end lost 6 bases, and 16 bases lay between the germline ends.

The CDR3 region is CSLGQVSFYGYTF. CDR3 nucleotide sequence: TGTTCCCTGGGACAGGTCTCCTTCTATGGCTACACCTTC. The chain recombines TRBV30 with TRBJ1-2, with 8 bases that match TRBD1. CDR1 and CDR2 (germline): GTSNPN, SVGIG (reference sequence). The length of the CDR3 is 13 residues.

The CDR3 reads CATSRGPGVFETQYF. CDR3 bases: TGTGCCACCAGCAGAGGTCCAGGGGTTTTCGAGACCCAGTACTTC. The chain recombines TRBV15 with TRBJ2-5; tentatively, D is TRBD1 (6 bases). The CDR3 runs to 15 residues. Germline CDR1 and CDR2: LNHNV and YYDKDF (reference sequence). V gave up 1 base and J gave up 5 bases, with 14 bases separating them.

V and J are TRBV7-8 and TRBJ1-1; D is ambiguous. Germline values: CDR1 SGHVS, CDR2 FQNEAQ. The CDR3 totals 16 residues. Trimming took off 2 bases at V and 1 base at J, with 14 bases between the two ends. CDR3 residues: CASSLILFGSNTEAFF. The DNA of the CDR3 is TGTGCCAGCAGCTTAATCCTCTTCGGGTCGAACACTGAAGCTTTCTTT. The entire variable domain, with the rest obtained from reference TRBV7-8 and TRBJ1-1, is as follows: GAGVSQSPRYKVAKRGQDVALRCDPISGHVSLFWYQQALGQGPEFLTYFQNEAQLDKSGLPSDRFFAERPEGSVSTLKIQRTQQEDSAVYLCASSLILFGSNTEAFFGQGTRLTVV.

This chain connects TRBV2 to TRBJ1-1; D uncertain. Germline-derived CDR1 and CDR2 are SNHLY and FYNNEI. CDR3 length equals 11 residues. The ends were cut back, 9 bases at V and 1 base at J, with 6 bases in the middle. The CDR3 reads CASLSNTEAFF. DNA for the CDR3: TGTGCCAGTTTATCGAACACTGAAGCTTTCTTT.

V is TRBV11-2 and J is TRBJ1-1; 8 bases are a match to TRBD1. V was clipped by 1 base and J by 5 bases; unmatched bases: 3. The CDR3 contains 14 residues. Germline CDR1 SGHAT, CDR2 FQNNGV. This CDR3 reads CASSLGQGNTEAFF. The CDR3 DNA reads TGTGCCAGCAGCTTAGGACAGGGGAATACTGAAGCTTTCTTT.

CDR3 residues: CASSDPGLISTDTQYF. In nucleotides, the CDR3 is TGTGCCAGCAGCGATCCGGGACTTATTAGCACAGATACGCAGTATTTT. The chain employs TRBV2 and TRBJ2-3; D perhaps matches TRBD2 (6 bases). The CDR3 totals 16 residues. Deletions cut 6 bases from V and 0 bases from J, with 16 bases between. CDR1 is SNHLY and CDR2 is FYNNEI in the germline V gene.

The V and J genes are TRBV19 and TRBJ2-1, with TRBD1 identical over 7 bases. V lost 3 bases and J lost 6; bases outside the gene matches: 8. CDR1 is LNHDA, CDR2 SQIVND, per germline (reference sequence). The CDR3 loop spans 15 amino acids. The CDR3 nucleotides are TGTGCCAGTAGTATGGCCAAACAGGGGACCAATGAGCAGTTCTTC. Protein sequence: CASSMAKQGTNEQFF.

V usage is TRBV28 and J usage is TRBJ2-7; 8 bases map to TRBD1. V shed 11 bases and J 0 bases; nucleotides not matched to a gene: 18. Germline V gene sequence: CDR1 MDHEN, CDR2 SYDVKM. CDR3 size: 17 residues. The CDR3 coding sequence is TGTGCCTCCACCCCCGGGGACAGGTTTCTCCTCTCCTACGAGCAGTACTTC. This translates into CASTPGDRFLLSYEQYF.

This clone has just one count. The rearrangement links TRBV27 to TRBJ1-4; no reliable D call. This CDR3 is built from 17 residues. From germline, CDR1 is MNHEY and CDR2 SMNVEV (reference sequence). Trimming removed 1 base from V and 0 bases from J, with 12 bases in between. For the CDR3, the DNA is TGTGCCAGCAGTTTATTTCACCGTAGTGCAACTAATGAAAAACTGTTTTTT. Amino acid sequence: CASSLFHRSATNEKLFF.

The chain links TRBV6-6 to TRBJ1-2, with no clear D. V was pared by 7 bases and J by 8 bases, with 14 bases between. The germline gives CDR1 MNHNY, CDR2 SVGAGI (reference sequence). CDR3 size: 12 residues. The CDR3 DNA reads as TGTGCCAGCACCCCTCGAGGGAACGGCTACACCTTC. Its translation is CASTPRGNGYTF.